The entry below describes one T cell receptor beta chain. Its antigen is not known. The germline CDR1 and CDR2 sequences are ENHRY and SYGVKD. This CDR3 comprises 14 residues. V was clipped by 4 bases and J by 8 bases, with 15 bases between them. Sequencing was performed with immunoSEQ multiplex PCR; in TCRdb, only in-frame clones are kept and a portion is missing. The sample carries around 260,000 clones, about 92% recorded once. This record comes from a study of cytomegalovirus exposure and HLA in healthy donors. Study outcomes and limitations: Subsequent analysis revealed that first-cohort TCR clusters tended to co-occur in the 90 to 150 validation repertoires. Listed as cytomegalovirus-associated were 150 or so TCR beta chains.

The donors formed part of the 120-subject validation cohort, distinct from the roughly 600-subject first cohort. This TCR came from a woman in her twenties or thirties in good health and CMV-seronegative. The sequenced sample consisted of PBMCs. The V gene is TRBV10-3, the J gene TRBJ2-1; possibly TRBD2 for D (7 bases). CDR3 in amino acids: CAISGGGARDEQFF. CDR3 bases: TGTGCCATCAGTGGAGGGGGGGCCCGCGATGAGCAGTTCTTC.